The 19 T cell receptor beta chains below were found in one sample sequenced in a study of tumor-infiltrating lymphocytes in primary liver carcinoma. Germline DNA was also extracted, while the blood RNA originated from unsorted whole blood. Starting from 500 ng of total RNA, TCR beta cDNA was produced with a primer in the constant region. Three nested multiplex PCR rounds, a slightly modified ARM-PCR method, built the TCR beta libraries. Use of TRBV1-TRBV30 forward primers with a C-beta reverse primer characterized the first two PCR rounds, which lasted around 10 cycles each. Each CDR3 protein gets one entry after TCRdb re-called the multiplex PCR reads with MiXCR. This sample carries 300,000 to 400,000 distinct CDR3 sequences, less than 70% of them seen once, and the ten largest clones take approximately 5.9%. The sample taken for sequencing was peripheral blood. These receptors originate from a man between 35 and 55 years old with primary liver carcinoma and hepatitis B virus infection.

The CDR3 nucleotides are TGTGCCAGTAGCCCGGGTCTAGTGGGAGCCTACGAGCAGTACTTC. The encoded protein is CASSPGLVGAYEQYF. The chain employs TRBV11-3 and TRBJ2-7; TRBD2 might be the D (5 bases). Trimming stripped 9 bases from V and 2 bases from J, with 20 bases between. CDR3 length equals 15 residues. Per germline, CDR1 SGHNT and CDR2 YENEEA.

As to this clonotype: Relative to the germline gene, one junction end is altered; a read error may explain this. The J gene is TRBJ2-3, the V gene TRBV5-1, with D uncertain. This CDR3 comprises 15 residues. Looked up from germline, CDR1 is SGHRS and CDR2 is YFSETQ. This CDR3 is CASSFHDGSTDTQYF. The CDR3 DNA sequence: TGCGCCAGCAGCTTCCACGACGGTAGCACGGATACGCAGTATTTT.

Concerning this clonotype itself: It may be a read error: a sequence one base away is much more abundant. For the CDR3, the DNA is TGCAGCGTTGTGTGGCTAGCGGGAGCCCCAGATACGCAGTATTTT. As protein: CSVVWLAGAPDTQYF. This chain connects TRBV29-1 to TRBJ2-3; 10 nucleotides line up with TRBD2. V gave up 4 bases and J gave up 4 bases; unmatched junction bases: 8. CDR1 SQVTM and CDR2 ANQGSEA come from the germline V gene. The CDR3 covers 15 residues.

A note on this clonotype: This may be a read error: a much more frequent sequence differs by one nucleotide. The chain combines TRBV6-1 with TRBJ2-3; no reliable D call. The CDR3 consists of 14 residues. Between the trimmed V and J ends, which lost 5 bases and 2 bases, there was a span of 11 bases. The germline gives CDR1 MNHNS, CDR2 SASEGT. The CDR3, as DNA: TGTGCCAGCAGTTTGACACATACCACAGATACGCAGTATTTT. Translation gives CASSLTHTTDTQYF.

For this clonotype: The junction shows a germline mismatch at one end, possibly a read error. The CDR3 is CACSLDPRYQETQYF. In nucleotides, the CDR3 is TGCGCCTGCAGCCTAGATCCGAGGTACCAAGAGACCCAGTACTTC. The chain combines TRBV11-2 with TRBJ2-5; D gene unclear. CDR1 is SGHAT, CDR2 FQNNGV, per germline. The CDR3 length is 15 residues.

Points on this clonotype: A read error may account for a junction end that differs from germline. The chain has TRBV10-3 and TRBJ1-4; 10 bases are a match to TRBD1. This CDR3 is 13 amino acids long. CDR1 is ENHRY and CDR2 is SYGVKD in the germline V gene. CDR3 coding DNA: TGTACCATCAGGGGACAGGGGCGTGAAAAACTGTTTTTT. This sequence encodes CTIRGQGREKLFF.

The chain links TRBV30 to TRBJ2-2, with TRBD2 identical over 9 bases. V lost 3 bases, J lost 5 bases, and 4 bases stayed unmatched. This CDR3 is 14 amino acids long. Germline V gene lookup returns CDR1 GTSNPN and CDR2 SVGIG (reference sequence). In DNA, the CDR3 is TGTGCCTGGAGGACTAGCGGAGCTACCGGGGAGCTGTTTTTT. Translated: CAWRTSGATGELFF.

Points on this clonotype: The CDR3 ends on some other residue instead of the conserved phenylalanine or tryptophan, so this is likely a read error. The chain uses TRBV11-2 and TRBJ2-1, with D perhaps assigned TRBD1 or TRBD2 (5 bases each). CDR3 size: 15 residues. Germline lookup yields CDR1 SGHAT and CDR2 FQNNGV. The V gene lost 5 bases and the J gene lost 9 bases, with 20 bases spanning the gap. The CDR3 nucleotides read TGTGCCAGCAGCATAGGGAGAGGGGACGAGGGTGAGCAGTTCCTC. It codes for CASSIGRGDEGEQFL.

Only a few counts were recorded for this clonotype. A read error may account for a junction end that differs from germline. The chain joins TRBV11-2 to TRBJ2-2, with D unclear. Germline CDR1 is SGHAT and CDR2 is FQNNGV. This CDR3 spans 12 amino acids. DNA of the CDR3: TGTGCCAGCTCTAGTAACACCAGGGAGCTGTTTTTT. This encodes CASSSNTRELFF. The variable domain in full, with the rest retrieved from reference TRBV11-2 and TRBJ2-2, is EAGVAQSPRYKIIEKRQSVAFWCNPISGHATLYWYQQILGQGPKLLIQFQNNGVVDDSQLPKDRFSAERLKGVDSTLKIQPAKLEDSAVYLCASSSNTRELFFGEGSRLTVL.

This clonotype was recorded a few times. In DNA form, the CDR3 reads TGTGCCAGCAGTTACTCCGGGGTCGCGAACACTGAAGCTTTCTTT. It specifies CASSYSGVANTEAFF. The chain carries TRBV6-6 and TRBJ1-1; D not certain. V lost 0 bases and J 1 base, leaving 9 bases between the germline ends. Germline V gene sequence: CDR1 MNHNY, CDR2 SVGAGI (reference sequence). The CDR3 extends over 15 amino acids.

This chain uses TRBV28 with TRBJ2-5, with D perhaps TRBD1 (6 bases). The CDR3 is 17 residues long. Germline V gene sequence: CDR1 MDHEN, CDR2 SYDVKM. Between the trimmed V and J ends, which lost 4 bases and 3 bases, there was a span of 21 bases. The CDR3 loop is CASSSPTGTRGEETQYF. Written as DNA, the CDR3 is TGTGCCAGCAGTTCCCCCACCGGGACACGTGGTGAAGAGACCCAGTACTTC. Complete variable domain (other parts from reference TRBV28 and TRBJ2-5): DVKVTQSSRYLVKRTGEKVFLECVQDMDHENMFWYRQDPGLGLRLIYFSYDVKMKEKGDIPEGYSVSREKKERFSLILESASTNQTSMYLCASSSPTGTRGEETQYFGPGTRLLVL.

To note about this clonotype: Given a much more abundant clone one base away, this may be a read error. The V and J genes are TRBV29-1 and TRBJ1-2; 10 bases line up with TRBD1. The CDR3 covers 13 residues. CDR1 is SQVTM, CDR2 ANQGSEA, per germline. The CDR3 protein is CSARTGGDYGYAF. CDR3 nucleotides: TGCAGCGCCCGGACAGGGGGTGACTATGGCTACGCCTTC.

For this clonotype: This may be a read error, as it is one base from a much larger clone. The CDR3 carries no conserved terminal phenylalanine or tryptophan, so it likely arises from a read error. The chain joins TRBV4-1 to TRBJ1-1; TRBD1 agrees at 7 bases. Germline values: CDR1 MGHRA, CDR2 YSYEKL. V lost 6 bases, J lost 7 bases, and 11 bases stayed unmatched. The CDR3 has 14 amino acids. CDR3 DNA: TGCGCCAGCAGTCGTACAGGGGCCCCTCATGAAGCTTTCTCT. It encodes CASSRTGAPHEAFS.

With respect to this clonotype: A junction end diverges from the germline sequence, so it may reflect a read error. This rearrangement joins TRBV14 to TRBJ2-5; 9 bases are shared with TRBD1. From germline, CDR1 is SGHDN and CDR2 FVKESK. CDR3 length: 18 residues. CDR3 bases: TGTACCAGCAGCCAGCTTGGGACAGGGTTGGCTCGCGTGGAGACCCAGTACTTC. Protein sequence: CTSSQLGTGLARVETQYF.

This clonotype has a count of ten or more. The rearrangement uses TRBV11-2 and TRBJ2-3; 7 bases map to TRBD2. With V trimmed by 8 bases and J by 2 bases, 7 bases remained unmatched. There are 14 residues in the CDR3. Germline-derived CDR1 and CDR2 are SGHAT and FQNNGV. In nucleotides, the CDR3 is TGTGCCAGCCGATCGGGGACTACCACAGATACGCAGTATTTT. Its protein product is CASRSGTTTDTQYF.

Comments on this clonotype: This could be a read error, since a much larger clone is one nucleotide away. This chain joins TRBV4-2 and TRBJ2-7; D is unclear. This CDR3 contains 17 residues. Trimming took 1 base from V and 3 from J, leaving 19 bases between them. Germline CDR1 LGHNA, CDR2 YNFKEQ. This CDR3 is CASSQASGQEAIYEQYF. Written as DNA, the CDR3 is TGTGCCAGCAGCCAAGCGTCCGGCCAGGAAGCGATCTACGAGCAGTACTTC.

The V call is TRBV13, the J call TRBJ2-3; TRBD1 or TRBD2 may be the D gene (5 bases each). V was cut by 5 bases and J by 2 bases, with 20 bases left in between. The length of the CDR3 is 17 residues. Germline assignment: CDR1 PRHDT and CDR2 FYEKMQ (reference sequence). The CDR3 spells CASSPRGVEGATDTQYF. The CDR3 DNA sequence: TGTGCCAGCAGCCCCCGAGGGGTCGAGGGCGCCACAGATACGCAGTATTTT.

With respect to this clonotype: A much larger clone lies one base from this, so it may be a read error. The V gene is TRBV10-2, the J gene TRBJ2-2, with TRBD1 matching 10 bases. The junction had 3 bases not matched to a gene; V was cut back by 4 bases and J by 4 bases. The CDR3 loop spans 15 amino acids. Germline V lookup: CDR1 WSHSY, CDR2 SAAADI. DNA for the CDR3: TGCGCCAGCAGTGGACAGGGGGCGCGCACCGGGGAGCTGTTTTTT. This codes for CASSGQGARTGELFF.

This clonotype showed up just once. At one boundary the junction diverges from the germline segment, which might be a read error. V usage is TRBV5-4 and J usage is TRBJ2-2; D perhaps matches TRBD2 (7 bases). The CDR3 is 15 residues long. Germline V gives CDR1 SGHNT, CDR2 YYREEE (reference sequence). In DNA form, the CDR3 reads TGTGCCAGCAGCTTGCAGGGACTCGGAACCGGGGGGCTGTTTTTC. Translation gives CASSLQGLGTGGLFF.